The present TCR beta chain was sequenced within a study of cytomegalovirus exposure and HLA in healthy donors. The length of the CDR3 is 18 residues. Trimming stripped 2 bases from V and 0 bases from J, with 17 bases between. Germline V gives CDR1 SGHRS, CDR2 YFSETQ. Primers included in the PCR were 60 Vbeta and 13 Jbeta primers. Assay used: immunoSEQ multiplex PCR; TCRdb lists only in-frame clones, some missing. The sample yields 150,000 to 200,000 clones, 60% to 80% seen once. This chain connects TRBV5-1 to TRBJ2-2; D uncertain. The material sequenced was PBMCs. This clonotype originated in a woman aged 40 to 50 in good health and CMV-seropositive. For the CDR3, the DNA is TGCGCCAGCAGCTTTATAGTCTCTTCCTTAACGAACACCGGGGAGCTGTTTTTT. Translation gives CASSFIVSSLTNTGELFF.